The clone carrying this T cell receptor beta chain was counted between two and nine times. The data derive from a study of blood T cell repertoires in COVID-19. The study assigned cohorts using participant-reported clinical history. CDR3 length: 14 amino acids. From germline, CDR1 is SGHRS and CDR2 YFSETQ. Trimming removed 2 bases from V and 2 bases from J, with 8 bases in between. Profiling relied on immunoSEQ multiplex PCR, and the TCRdb table lists in-frame clones only, not all of them. The sample shows approximately 300,000 clones, around 89% of them seen only once. The clonotype originates from a woman between 18 and 30 years old with acute COVID-19. The material sequenced was PBMCs or T cells enriched from blood (not recorded which). V usage is TRBV5-1 and J usage is TRBJ2-1, with D uncertain. CDR3 nucleotides: TGCGCCAGCAGCTTCGAGAGGACCTACAATGAGCAGTTCTTC. Residues: CASSFERTYNEQFF.